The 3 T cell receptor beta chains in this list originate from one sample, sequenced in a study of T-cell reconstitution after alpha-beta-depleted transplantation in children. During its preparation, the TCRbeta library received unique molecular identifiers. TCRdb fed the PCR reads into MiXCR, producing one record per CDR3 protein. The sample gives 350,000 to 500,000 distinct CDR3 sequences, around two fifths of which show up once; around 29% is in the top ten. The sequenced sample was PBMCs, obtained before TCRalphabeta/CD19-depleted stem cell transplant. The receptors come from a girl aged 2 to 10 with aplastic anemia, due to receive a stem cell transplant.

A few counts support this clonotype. CDR3 DNA sequence: TGCAGTGCTAGAGGGGACTGGTCCTACGAGCAGTACTTC. This encodes CSARGDWSYEQYF. The rearrangement links TRBV20-1 to TRBJ2-7; possibly TRBD2 for D (6 bases). The CDR3 is 13 amino acids. V lost 1 base and J lost 1, with 8 bases in between. The germline CDR1 and CDR2 sequences are DFQATT and SNEGSKA (reference sequence).

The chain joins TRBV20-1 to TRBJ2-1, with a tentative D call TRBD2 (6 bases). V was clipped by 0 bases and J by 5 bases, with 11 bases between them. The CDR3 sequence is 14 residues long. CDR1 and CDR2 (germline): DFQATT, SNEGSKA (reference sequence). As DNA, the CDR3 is TGCAGTGCTAGAGATGGAGGGAGGCACAATGAGCAGTTCTTC. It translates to CSARDGGRHNEQFF.

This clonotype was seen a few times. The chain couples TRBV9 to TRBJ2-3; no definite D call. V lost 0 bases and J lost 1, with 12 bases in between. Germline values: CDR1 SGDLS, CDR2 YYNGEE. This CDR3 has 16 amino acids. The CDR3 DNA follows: TGTGCCAGCAGCGTAGGAACCGGAGTTGGCACAGATACGCAGTATTTT. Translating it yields CASSVGTGVGTDTQYF.